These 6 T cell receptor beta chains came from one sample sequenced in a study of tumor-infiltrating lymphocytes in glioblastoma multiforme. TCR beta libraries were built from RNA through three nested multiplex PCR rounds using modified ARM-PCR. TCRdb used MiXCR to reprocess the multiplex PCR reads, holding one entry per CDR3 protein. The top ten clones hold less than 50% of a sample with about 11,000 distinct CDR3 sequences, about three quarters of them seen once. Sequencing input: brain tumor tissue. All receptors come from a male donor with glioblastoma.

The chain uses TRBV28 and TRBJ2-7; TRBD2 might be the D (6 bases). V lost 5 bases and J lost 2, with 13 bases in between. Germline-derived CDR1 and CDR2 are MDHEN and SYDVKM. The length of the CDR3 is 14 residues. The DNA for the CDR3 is TGTGCCAGCAGTGCCTCTAGCGCAACCTACGAGCAGTACTTC. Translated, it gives CASSASSATYEQYF.

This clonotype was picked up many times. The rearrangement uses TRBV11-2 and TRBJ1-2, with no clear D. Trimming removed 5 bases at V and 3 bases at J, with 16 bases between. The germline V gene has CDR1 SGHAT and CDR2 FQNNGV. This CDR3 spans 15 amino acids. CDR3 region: CASSQPRGIYYGYTF. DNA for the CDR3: TGTGCCAGCAGCCAGCCGAGAGGGATTTACTATGGCTACACCTTC.

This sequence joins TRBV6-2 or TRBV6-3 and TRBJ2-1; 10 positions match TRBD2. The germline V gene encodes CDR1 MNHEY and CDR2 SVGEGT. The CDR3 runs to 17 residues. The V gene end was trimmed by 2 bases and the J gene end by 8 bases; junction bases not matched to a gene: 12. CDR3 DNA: TGTGCCAGCAGTTACCCCCTCCTAGCGGGAGTTCCGCATGAGCAGTTCTTC. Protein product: CASSYPLLAGVPHEQFF.

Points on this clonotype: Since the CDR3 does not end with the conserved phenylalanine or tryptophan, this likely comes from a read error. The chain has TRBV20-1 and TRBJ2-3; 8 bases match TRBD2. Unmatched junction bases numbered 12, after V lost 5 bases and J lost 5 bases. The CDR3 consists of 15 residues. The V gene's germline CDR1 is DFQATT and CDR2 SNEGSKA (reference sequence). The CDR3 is CSAGRSSGLGDTQYY. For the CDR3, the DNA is TGCAGTGCTGGGCGCTCTAGCGGGTTAGGAGATACGCAGTATTAT.

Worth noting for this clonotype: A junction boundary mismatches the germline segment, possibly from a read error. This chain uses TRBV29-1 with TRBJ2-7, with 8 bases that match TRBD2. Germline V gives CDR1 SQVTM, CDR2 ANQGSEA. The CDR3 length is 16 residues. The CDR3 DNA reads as TGTAGCGTTTGGACTAGCAGGAGAAGGAGTCGGTACGAGCAGTACTTC. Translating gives CSVWTSRRRSRYEQYF.

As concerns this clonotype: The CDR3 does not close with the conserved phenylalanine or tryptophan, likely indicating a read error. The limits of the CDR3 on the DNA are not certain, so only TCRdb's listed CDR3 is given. Here the CDR3 reads CGSSSGHHYGYTL. The chain has TRBV5-5 and TRBJ1-2; TRBD1, the table's D call, lacks a check against the DNA. CDR1 is SGHKS and CDR2 is YYEKEE in the germline V gene (reference sequence). Including both end residues, the CDR3 is 13 amino acids long.